This T cell receptor beta chain was observed in a study of shared T cell receptors in the human thymus listed by TCRdb under 2021. Turning to the overall study: The study examined how self-reactive, shared T-cell receptor alpha chains are generated in the human thymus.

With regard to this clone: Its antigen target is currently unknown. Per-nucleotide qualities are absent, and no much larger clonotype sits a single base away.

The library was built by means of the immunoSEQ multiplex PCR assay. TCRdb carries this immuneACCESS record with in-frame sequences only. Its versions omit some clonotypes, under half of them owing to an unresolved V gene in the studies checked, with the rest unexplained. The sample table shows about 380,000 clones, and over 90% are seen once. The biggest ten clones account for roughly 0.021% of the sample. V and J are truncated by 1 base and 0 bases respectively, leaving an intervening sequence of 11 bases. Reading the germline V gene gives CDR1 SGHRS and CDR2 YFSETQ. The CDR3 holds 16 amino acids from the cysteine to the phenylalanine. Only the CDR3 DNA stays, 48 bases, in frame from base 1.

The clonotype originates from a human donor. The chain employs TRBV5-1 and TRBJ1-3; TRBD1 is perhaps the D gene, given 5 matching bases. Source material: thymocytes. The DNA reads TGCGCCAGCAGCTTGACAGGTCCCAGCTCTGGAAACACCATATATTTT. Its protein product is CASSLTGPSSGNTIYF.